One and the same sample provided the 32 T cell receptor beta chains below, sequenced in a study of T cells in Graves' hyperthyroidism and ophthalmopathy. RNA transcripts gave rise to amplified TCR beta CDR3 regions. Initially, a first-round RT-PCR of the TCR CDR3 employed the HTBI primer set. TCRdb processed the multiplex PCR reads anew with MiXCR; each CDR3 protein has one entry. The sample holds over 300,000 distinct CDR3 sequences; 14% are singletons and the top ten take more than 9.5%. Sequences were obtained from blood. The receptor source for this set is an older woman with Graves' hyperthyroidism.

This clonotype was seen repeatedly, ten times or more. The chain couples TRBV2 to TRBJ2-3; a possible D gene is TRBD1 (7 bases). V lost 5 bases to trimming and J lost 6 bases, with 15 bases between them. Germline CDR1 and CDR2: SNHLY and FYNNEI. CDR3 length: 14 amino acids. CDR3: CASSRQGGGDTQYF. CDR3 bases: TGTGCCAGCAGTCGACAGGGCGGAGGGGATACGCAGTATTTT.

This clonotype was observed a few times. The chain combines TRBV7-8 with TRBJ1-5; D is ambiguous. V was shortened by 1 base and J by 2 bases, with 9 bases between the two germline ends. The V gene's germline CDR1 is SGHVS and CDR2 FQNEAQ. The CDR3 length is 15 residues. The DNA of the CDR3 is TGTGCCAGCAGCTTAGGCGTCTCCGGCAATCAGCCCCAGCATTTT. This sequence encodes CASSLGVSGNQPQHF.

The chain links TRBV27 to TRBJ2-2; 8 nucleotides line up with TRBD1. The CDR3 totals 14 residues. Germline V CDR1 and CDR2: MNHEY, SMNVEV (reference sequence). With V trimmed by 7 bases and J by 3 bases, 4 bases remained unmatched. The CDR3 loop is CASTQGADTGELFF. The CDR3 coding sequence is TGTGCCAGCACGCAGGGGGCTGACACCGGGGAGCTGTTTTTT.

This clonotype was detected a few times. V is TRBV7-9 and J is TRBJ2-5; D might be TRBD1 or TRBD2, each matching 5 bases. V was pared by 1 base and J by 4 bases, with 7 bases between. There are 13 residues in the CDR3. CDR1 is SEHNR, CDR2 FQNEAQ, per germline (reference sequence). The CDR3 here is CASSLDGTETQYF. The CDR3 DNA is TGTGCCAGCAGCTTAGACGGGACAGAGACCCAGTACTTC.

The sample holds a few counts of this clonotype. The CDR3 DNA follows: TGTGCCAGTAGTCCCTCTCCGGGACAGGGGGACTACGAGCAGTACTTC. It is translated as CASSPSPGQGDYEQYF. The rearrangement uses TRBV19 and TRBJ2-7, with 11 bases identical to TRBD1. The ends lost 5 bases at V and 3 bases at J; junction bases unmatched: 9. Germline V CDR1 and CDR2: LNHDA, SQIVND (reference sequence). The CDR3 is made up of 16 amino acids.

V gene TRBV27 combines with J gene TRBJ2-6, with D maybe TRBD2 (5 bases). V was cut by 0 bases and J by 1 base, with 16 bases left in between. CDR3 length: 19 residues. Germline-derived CDR1 and CDR2 are MNHEY and SMNVEV (reference sequence). The CDR3 here is CASSLSGGLAGSGANVLTF. CDR3 DNA sequence: TGTGCCAGCAGTTTATCTGGCGGCCTGGCGGGTTCTGGGGCCAACGTCCTGACTTTC. Looking up the rest from reference TRBV27 and TRBJ2-6 gives the full variable domain: EAQVTQNPRYLITVTGKKLTVTCSQNMNHEYMSWYRQDPGLGLRQIYYSMNVEVTDKGDVPEGYKVSRKEKRNFPLILESPSPNQTSLYFCASSLSGGLAGSGANVLTFGAGSRLTVL.

About this clonotype itself: This may stem from a read error, because a much larger clone lies one nucleotide away. The genes are TRBV4-1 and TRBJ1-1; 10 bases map to TRBD1. The CDR3 has 17 amino acids. V dropped 4 bases and J dropped 5; count of bases not matched to a gene: 13. Germline V CDR1 and CDR2: MGHRA, YSYEKL. The CDR3 sequence is CASSRVWTGGPWTEAFF. Written as DNA, the CDR3 is TGCGCCAGCAGCCGAGTTTGGACAGGGGGGCCGTGGACTGAAGCTTTCTTT.

This clonotype was counted many times. The chain joins TRBV28 to TRBJ1-1; D unclear. V lost 2 bases and J 10 bases, leaving 11 bases between the germline ends. The CDR3 runs 12 residues. Germline V gene data show CDR1 as MDHEN and CDR2 as SYDVKM. CDR3 sequence reads: CASSLEGGAAFF. Written as DNA, the CDR3 is TGTGCCAGCAGTTTAGAGGGTGGTGCAGCTTTCTTT.

The chain recombines TRBV19 with TRBJ1-4, with D hard to call. V was pared by 4 bases and J by 0 bases, with 6 bases between. The length of the CDR3 is 14 residues. CDR1 and CDR2 (germline): LNHDA, SQIVND (reference sequence). The CDR3 DNA follows: TGTGCCAGTAGTACACAAGCAACTAATGAAAAACTGTTTTTT. Translation gives CASSTQATNEKLFF.

This clonotype turned up a few times. The V and J genes are TRBV27 and TRBJ2-7; 9 positions match TRBD1. The CDR3 totals 14 residues. The V and J ends lost 11 bases and 4 bases, in that order; junction bases with no gene match: 12. Looked up from germline, CDR1 is MNHEY and CDR2 is SMNVEV (reference sequence). CDR3 bases: TGTGCCGGTATCCACAGGGGGCTCGGATACGAGCAGTACTTC. This gives the protein CAGIHRGLGYEQYF.

In its sample, this clonotype was seen many times. The gene calls are TRBV28 and TRBJ2-3; 10 nucleotides match TRBD2. The CDR3 loop spans 17 amino acids. The germline CDR1 and CDR2 sequences are MDHEN and SYDVKM. Trimming cost V 8 bases and J 4 bases; bases outside gene matches: 15. CDR3 DNA sequence: TGTGCCAGCTCGGGGGGACCGGGACTAGCGTTCGCAGATACGCAGTATTTT. Translation: CASSGGPGLAFADTQYF.

The table lists this clonotype with many counts. This chain connects TRBV28 to TRBJ1-5; maybe TRBD1 (5 bases). V was shortened by 6 bases and J by 1 base, with 13 bases between the two germline ends. This CDR3 comprises 15 residues. Germline CDR1 and CDR2: MDHEN and SYDVKM. CDR3 protein: CASSTGGGSNQPQHF. As DNA, the CDR3 is TGTGCCAGCAGCACCGGTGGGGGGAGCAATCAGCCCCAGCATTTT.

This clonotype has at least ten counts. This rearrangement joins TRBV18 to TRBJ2-7; 10 bases align to TRBD2. The CDR3 has 15 residues. The germline V gene has CDR1 KGHSH and CDR2 LQKENI. The V and J ends lost 6 bases and 0 bases, in that order; junction bases with no gene match: 5. The CDR3 DNA is TGTGCCAGCTCTCCAGGGACTAGCGCCTCCTACGAGCAGTACTTC. This encodes CASSPGTSASYEQYF.

This clonotype was found many times. V gene TRBV7-9 combines with J gene TRBJ2-3; TRBD2 aligns across 14 bases. The CDR3 totals 16 residues. The V gene's germline CDR1 is SEHNR and CDR2 FQNEAQ (reference sequence). V shed 5 bases and J 3 bases; nucleotides not matched to a gene: 4. CDR3: CASSHGTSGSTDTQYF. Written as DNA, the CDR3 is TGTGCCAGCAGCCATGGGACTAGCGGGAGTACAGATACGCAGTATTTT.

The V and J genes are TRBV9 and TRBJ1-3; 9 bases are a match to TRBD1. The CDR3 spans 14 residues. From germline, CDR1 is SGDLS and CDR2 YYNGEE. J gave up 8 bases and V 4 bases, and 7 bases lay outside the gene matches. The CDR3 loop reads CASSIRDRVDTIYF. The CDR3 bases are TGTGCCAGCAGCATCCGGGACAGGGTGGACACCATATATTTT.

In regard to this clonotype: Possible read error: a much larger clone is one base away. CDR3 in amino acids: CASSFPPSHEQYF. CDR3 nucleotide sequence: TGTGCCAGCAGCTTTCCTCCGTCCCACGAGCAGTACTTC. The V gene is TRBV5-4, the J gene TRBJ2-7; D not resolved. The CDR3 consists of 13 residues. The V end lost 2 bases, the J end lost 5 bases, and 11 bases lay between the germline ends. Germline CDR1 SGHNT, CDR2 YYREEE (reference sequence).

This clonotype was counted many times. DNA for the CDR3: TGCGCCAGCAGCTTGGCCGGCGGAGCTGAAGCTTTCTTT. As protein: CASSLAGGAEAFF. The rearrangement links TRBV5-1 to TRBJ1-1, with D unclear. Germline-derived CDR1 and CDR2 are SGHRS and YFSETQ. This CDR3 spans 13 amino acids. V was shortened by 0 bases and J by 6 bases, with 9 bases between the two germline ends.

This clonotype was detected ten times or more. The chain is built from TRBV10-3 and TRBJ1-2, with 9 bases matching TRBD1. From germline, CDR1 is ENHRY and CDR2 SYGVKD. The CDR3 has 12 residues. Unmatched junction bases numbered 0, after V lost 4 bases and J lost 6 bases. The DNA of the CDR3 is TGTGCCATCAGTGGACAGGGGGATGGCTACACCTTC. It codes for CAISGQGDGYTF.

This clonotype was detected many times. The chain's CDR3 is CSVEMGAGPTNEQFF. The CDR3, as DNA: TGCAGCGTTGAAATGGGAGCGGGACCCACCAATGAGCAGTTCTTC. This chain joins TRBV29-1 and TRBJ2-1; TRBD2 aligns across 7 bases. In germline, CDR1 is SQVTM, CDR2 ANQGSEA. The CDR3 consists of 15 residues. The V and J ends lost 2 bases and 6 bases, in that order; junction bases with no gene match: 10.

This clonotype showed up many times. This chain links TRBV24-1 with TRBJ2-5; no clear D. Looked up from germline, CDR1 is KGHDR and CDR2 is SFDVKD. CDR3 length equals 16 residues. V lost 0 bases, J lost 2 bases, and 12 bases lay in between. Here the CDR3 reads CATSDLHLGAQETQYF. CDR3 DNA sequence: TGTGCCACCAGTGATTTGCATCTGGGCGCACAAGAGACCCAGTACTTC.

This clonotype was seen many times. The J gene is TRBJ2-1, the V gene TRBV28; 10 nucleotides line up with TRBD2. V lost 5 bases and J lost 6; bases outside the gene matches: 4. Germline CDR1 reads MDHEN; CDR2 reads SYDVKM. The CDR3 length is 14 residues. CDR3 DNA: TGTGCCAGCAGTAGCGGGGGGGGGATCAATGAGCAGTTCTTC. It encodes CASSSGGGINEQFF. Supplemented by reference TRBV28 and TRBJ2-1, the full variable domain reads DVKVTQSSRYLVKRTGEKVFLECVQDMDHENMFWYRQDPGLGLRLIYFSYDVKMKEKGDIPEGYSVSREKKERFSLILESASTNQTSMYLCASSSGGGINEQFFGPGTRLTVL.

This clonotype showed up just a few times. This rearrangement joins TRBV14 to TRBJ2-5; no firm D call. The CDR3 sequence is 14 residues long. V lost 0 bases to trimming and J lost 5 bases, with 10 bases between them. CDR1 SGHDN and CDR2 FVKESK come from the germline V gene. The CDR3 protein is CASSQEGPRETQYF. The DNA of the CDR3 is TGTGCCAGCAGCCAAGAAGGGCCGCGGGAGACCCAGTACTTC.

This clonotype was seen many times. The V call is TRBV20-1, the J call TRBJ2-5, with D perhaps matching TRBD1 (5 bases). The CDR3 is made up of 13 amino acids. Germline V gene lookup returns CDR1 DFQATT and CDR2 SNEGSKA (reference sequence). V shed 5 bases and J shed 8 bases, with 18 bases lying between them. The CDR3 DNA sequence: TGCAGTGCTCTGACCCCTACAACAGGAACCCAGTACTTC. Translated: CSALTPTTGTQYF.

For this clonotype: This clone may be a read error of a much larger clone one base away. The rearrangement uses TRBV20-1 and TRBJ2-5; D might be TRBD1 or TRBD2, each matching 5 bases. The CDR3 totals 12 residues. Germline V gives CDR1 DFQATT, CDR2 SNEGSKA (reference sequence). The CDR3 loop reads CNATRDEETQYF. The CDR3, as DNA: TGCAATGCTACCCGGGACGAGGAGACCCAGTACTTC.

The sample holds many counts of this clonotype. This rearrangement joins TRBV11-3 to TRBJ1-2, with D unclear. There are 12 residues in the CDR3. Germline CDR1 is SGHNT and CDR2 is YENEEA. Deletions cut 1 base from V and 8 bases from J, with 8 bases between. CDR3 DNA: TGTGCCAGCAGCTTAGGGGGAAGCGGCTACACCTTC. Translating gives CASSLGGSGYTF.

This clonotype was observed a few times. The chain recombines TRBV7-9 with TRBJ2-1; no definite D call. V lost 1 base and J 10 bases, leaving 20 bases between the germline ends. CDR1 SEHNR and CDR2 FQNEAQ come from the germline V gene (reference sequence). The CDR3 runs to 16 residues. The CDR3 sequence: CASSLVVGSTPREQFF. The DNA for the CDR3 is TGTGCCAGCAGCTTAGTCGTGGGAAGTACGCCCCGGGAGCAGTTCTTC.

The chain recombines TRBV25-1 with TRBJ2-3; D gene ambiguous. V lost 6 bases and J 2 bases, leaving 12 bases between the germline ends. Germline CDR1 reads MGHDK; CDR2 reads SYGVNS. The CDR3 is made up of 14 amino acids. The CDR3 here is CASRRTSNTDTQYF. The DNA for the CDR3 is TGTGCCAGCAGGCGGACCTCTAACACAGATACGCAGTATTTT.

This clonotype was seen more than once but under ten times. The chain carries TRBV5-4 and TRBJ1-6; D is ambiguous. Trimming pared 4 bases from V and 9 bases from J, leaving 14 bases between. The CDR3 has 14 amino acids. The germline gives CDR1 SGHNT, CDR2 YYREEE (reference sequence). DNA for the CDR3: TGTGCCAGCAGCCCCGGCGGGGTTGGTTCACCCCTCCACTTT. It translates to CASSPGGVGSPLHF.

In its sample, this clonotype was seen a few times. This chain links TRBV25-1 with TRBJ1-2; D possibly corresponds to TRBD1 (5 bases). The CDR3 totals 14 residues. Trimming stripped 1 base from V and 3 bases from J, with 9 bases between. Germline lookup yields CDR1 MGHDK and CDR2 SYGVNS. In DNA form, the CDR3 reads TGTGCCAGCAGTGAATTTCTGGGGCACTATGGCTACACCTTC. Translating gives CASSEFLGHYGYTF.

The chain uses TRBV2 and TRBJ2-3; D could derive from TRBD1 or TRBD2 (6 bases each). V gave up 1 base and J gave up 0 bases, with 8 bases separating them. The CDR3 has 15 residues. Germline V gives CDR1 SNHLY, CDR2 FYNNEI. In DNA, the CDR3 is TGTGCCAGCAGTGAAGGGGGGGCTAGCACAGATACGCAGTATTTT. It is translated as CASSEGGASTDTQYF.

This clonotype was seen ten or more times. The chain joins TRBV2 to TRBJ2-3; 8 bases map to TRBD2. Per the germline V gene, CDR1 is SNHLY and CDR2 is FYNNEI. The CDR3 has 15 residues. With V trimmed by 3 bases and J by 1 base, 3 bases remained unmatched. Here the CDR3 DNA reads TGTGCCAGCAGTGAGTTCGGGGGGGGCACAGATACGCAGTATTTT. Translation: CASSEFGGGTDTQYF.

This clonotype occurred a few times. The chain has TRBV14 and TRBJ2-2; D may match TRBD1 or TRBD2 (5 bases each). Germline CDR1 reads SGHDN; CDR2 reads FVKESK. The CDR3 is 17 amino acids. V was cut by 2 bases and J by 7 bases, with 20 bases left in between. CDR3 protein: CASSQRDRRLVGGELFF. CDR3 bases: TGTGCCAGCAGCCAACGGGACCGACGGCTAGTTGGCGGGGAGCTGTTTTTT. The entire variable domain, with the rest obtained from reference TRBV14 and TRBJ2-2, is as follows: EAGVTQFPSHSVIEKGQTVTLRCDPISGHDNLYWYRRVMGKEIKFLLHFVKESKQDESGMPNNRFLAERTGGTYSTLKVQPAELEDSGVYFCASSQRDRRLVGGELFFGEGSRLTVL.